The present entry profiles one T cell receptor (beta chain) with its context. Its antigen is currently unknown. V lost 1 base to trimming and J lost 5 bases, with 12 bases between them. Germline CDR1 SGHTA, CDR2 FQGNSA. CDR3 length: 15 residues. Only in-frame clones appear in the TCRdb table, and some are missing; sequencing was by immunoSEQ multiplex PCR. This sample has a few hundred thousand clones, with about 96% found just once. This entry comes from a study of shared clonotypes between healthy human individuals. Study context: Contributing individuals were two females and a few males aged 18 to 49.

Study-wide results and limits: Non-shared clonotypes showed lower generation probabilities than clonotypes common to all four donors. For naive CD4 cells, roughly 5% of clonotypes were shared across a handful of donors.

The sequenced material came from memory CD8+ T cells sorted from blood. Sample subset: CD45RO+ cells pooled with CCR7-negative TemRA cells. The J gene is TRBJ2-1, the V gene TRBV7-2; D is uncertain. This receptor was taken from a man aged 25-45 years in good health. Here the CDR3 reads CASSLGAKINNEQFF. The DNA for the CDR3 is TGTGCCAGCAGCTTAGGAGCGAAGATTAACAATGAGCAGTTCTTC. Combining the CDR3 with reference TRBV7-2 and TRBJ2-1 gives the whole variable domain GAGVSQSPSNKVTEKGKDVELRCDPISGHTALYWYRQSLGQGLEFLIYFQGNSAPDKSGLPSDRFSAERTGGSVSTLTIQRTQQEDSAVYLCASSLGAKINNEQFFGPGTRLTVL.